The rows below give T cell receptor beta chains drawn from one sample of a study of CD8+ T cells in alopecia areata. Data came from immunoSEQ multiplex PCR; TCRdb stores just in-frame clones and leaves some out. The profile shows around 140,000 clones, 45% to 50% of them singletons. The material was CD8+ T cells sorted from blood, obtained at week 0. These receptors came from a human donor with alopecia areata. CDR3s include the opening cysteine and the closing phenylalanine or tryptophan. A D gene is named only where the DNA matches it firmly. Not every row has a clone size; where given, it reads once, few, many or a size class.

d_gene: TRBD1; v_gene: TRBV29-1; abundance: NA; j_gene: TRBJ1-2; CDR3nt: TGCAGCGTTGAAGGCAGGGGGGCTAACTATGGCTACACCTTC; CDR3aa: CSVEGRGANYGYTF
d_gene: NA; v_gene: TRBV6-5; abundance: NA; j_gene: TRBJ1-1; CDR3nt: TGTGCCAGCAGTTACAACAGTGCCTCTGAAGCTTTCTTT; CDR3aa: CASSYNSASEAFF
d_gene: TRBD1; v_gene: TRBV19; abundance: NA; j_gene: TRBJ2-5; CDR3nt: TGTGCCAGTAGTACACAGGGGGCTTGGGAGACCCAGTACTTC; CDR3aa: CASSTQGAWETQYF
d_gene: NA; v_gene: TRBV30; abundance: NA; j_gene: TRBJ2-7; CDR3nt: TGTGCCTGGAGTGCTGGGGGCTACGAGCAGTACTTC; CDR3aa: CAWSAGGYEQYF
d_gene: NA; v_gene: TRBV5-6; abundance: few; j_gene: TRBJ2-1; CDR3nt: TGTGCCAGCACCGATGGGGCCCTCGGGGATGAGCAGTTCTTC; CDR3aa: CASTDGALGDEQFF
d_gene: NA; v_gene: TRBV29-1; abundance: NA; j_gene: TRBJ1-1; CDR3nt: TGCAGCGGCCGACCGACGGCCGAGCGGACTGAAGCTTTCTTT; CDR3aa: CSGRPTAERTEAFF
d_gene: NA; v_gene: TRBV19; abundance: NA; j_gene: TRBJ2-7; CDR3nt: TGTGCCAGTAGTATGGAGGGATCCTACGAGCAGTACTTC; CDR3aa: CASSMEGSYEQYF
d_gene: TRBD2; v_gene: TRBV4-3; abundance: many; j_gene: TRBJ2-1; CDR3nt: TGCGCCAGCAGCCAAAAGCTAGCGGAATACAATGAGCAGTTCTTC; CDR3aa: CASSQKLAEYNEQFF
d_gene: TRBD1; v_gene: TRBV25-1; abundance: NA; j_gene: TRBJ2-5; CDR3nt: TGTGCCAGCAGTGAGTGGAACAGGGGATCCAGGGAGACCCAGTACTTC; CDR3aa: CASSEWNRGSRETQYF
d_gene: NA; v_gene: TRBV13; abundance: NA; j_gene: TRBJ2-7; CDR3nt: TGTGCCAGCAGCACAACCGACTACGAGCAGTACTTC; CDR3aa: CASSTTDYEQYF
d_gene: NA; v_gene: TRBV29-1; abundance: medium-sized; j_gene: TRBJ2-6; CDR3nt: TGCAGCGTTGAGAGTTTTAGCTCTGGGGCCAACGTCCTGACTTTC; CDR3aa: CSVESFSSGANVLTF
d_gene: NA; v_gene: TRBV13; abundance: NA; j_gene: TRBJ1-1; CDR3nt: TGTGCCAGCAGATCCGGGACGGAGAAGGGTTTCTTT; CDR3aa: CASRSGTEKGFF
d_gene: TRBD1; v_gene: TRBV4-1; abundance: few; j_gene: TRBJ2-7; CDR3nt: TGCGCCAGCAGCCAATCGACCGGGACAGGGGCAAGCGAGCAGTACTTC; CDR3aa: CASSQSTGTGASEQYF
d_gene: NA; v_gene: TRBV23-1; abundance: few; j_gene: TRBJ2-5; CDR3nt: TGCGCCAGCAGTCAATCGATTGTTGGAGAGACCCAGTACTTC; CDR3aa: CASSQSIVGETQYF
d_gene: TRBD1; v_gene: TRBV10-3; abundance: NA; j_gene: TRBJ1-1; CDR3nt: TGTGCCACGCACAGGGGCGGGAACACTGAAGCTTTCTTT; CDR3aa: CATHRGGNTEAFF
d_gene: TRBD1; v_gene: TRBV9; abundance: NA; j_gene: TRBJ2-7; CDR3nt: TGTGCCAGCAGCGTTCAGGGGGCGATCGACGAGCAGTACTTC; CDR3aa: CASSVQGAIDEQYF
d_gene: NA; v_gene: TRBV5-6; abundance: NA; j_gene: TRBJ1-2; CDR3nt: TGTGCCAGCAGCTCGGACTATGGCTACACCTTC; CDR3aa: CASSSDYGYTF
d_gene: TRBD2; v_gene: TRBV5-4; abundance: NA; j_gene: TRBJ2-5; CDR3nt: TGTGCCAGCAGCTTGAAGCGGGGGGACCTCGGCGAGACCCAGTACTTC; CDR3aa: CASSLKRGDLGETQYF
d_gene: NA; v_gene: TRBV29-1; abundance: NA; j_gene: TRBJ1-1; CDR3nt: TGCAGCGCTGGAGGCGAGATTTCTGGTGAAGCTTTCTTT; CDR3aa: CSAGGEISGEAFF
d_gene: NA; v_gene: TRBV9; abundance: NA; j_gene: TRBJ1-2; CDR3nt: TGTGCCAGCAGCGTAGGTGGAGCTGGCTACACCTTC; CDR3aa: CASSVGGAGYTF
d_gene: TRBD2; v_gene: TRBV13; abundance: NA; j_gene: TRBJ2-1; CDR3nt: TGTGCCAGCAGCGGGGGACTAGCGGGGGCCCTAACGGGGAATGAGCAGTTCTTC; CDR3aa: CASSGGLAGALTGNEQFF
d_gene: NA; v_gene: TRBV10-3; abundance: few; j_gene: TRBJ1-2; CDR3nt: TGTGCCATCAGTGGGGACGCCGGGTATACCTTC; CDR3aa: CAISGDAGYTF
d_gene: NA; v_gene: TRBV29-1; abundance: NA; j_gene: TRBJ2-1; CDR3nt: TGCAGCGTTGAGCAGAGTTACAATGAGCAGTTCTTC; CDR3aa: CSVEQSYNEQFF
d_gene: NA; v_gene: TRBV27; abundance: NA; j_gene: TRBJ2-2; CDR3nt: TGTGCCAGCAGTTTCGGGGACACCGGGGAGCTGTTTTTT; CDR3aa: CASSFGDTGELFF
d_gene: TRBD2; v_gene: TRBV5-4; abundance: NA; j_gene: TRBJ2-4; CDR3nt: TGTGCCAGCAACGACGCGGGGGGGCCTGGCAAAAACATTCAGTACTTC; CDR3aa: CASNDAGGPGKNIQYF
d_gene: TRBD1; v_gene: TRBV13; abundance: NA; j_gene: TRBJ2-5; CDR3nt: TGTGCCAGCAGTCTACAGGGGAGCGAAGAGACCCAGTACTTC; CDR3aa: CASSLQGSEETQYF
d_gene: NA; v_gene: TRBV29-1; abundance: few; j_gene: TRBJ1-5; CDR3nt: TGCAGCCCAGGATATAGCAATCAGCCCCAGCATTTT; CDR3aa: CSPGYSNQPQHF
d_gene: TRBD1; v_gene: TRBV7-2; abundance: few; j_gene: TRBJ2-7; CDR3nt: TGTGCCAGCAGCTTAGAGGGACAGGTGGAGCAGTACTTC; CDR3aa: CASSLEGQVEQYF
d_gene: NA; v_gene: TRBV10-3; abundance: NA; j_gene: TRBJ2-3; CDR3nt: TGTGCCATCAGGGACTACACAGATACGCAGTATTTT; CDR3aa: CAIRDYTDTQYF
d_gene: NA; v_gene: TRBV29-1; abundance: NA; j_gene: TRBJ1-2; CDR3nt: TGCAGCGCCGGCCCGGGCAGGGAGGAGCACTATGGCTACACCTTC; CDR3aa: CSAGPGREEHYGYTF
d_gene: NA; v_gene: TRBV13; abundance: few; j_gene: TRBJ1-2; CDR3nt: TGTGCCAGCAGTCAGGGCAGGGGAGTGGATGGCTACACCTTC; CDR3aa: CASSQGRGVDGYTF
d_gene: NA; v_gene: TRBV7-2; abundance: NA; j_gene: TRBJ1-2; CDR3nt: TGTGCCAGCAGCCCTTTCACTAACTATGGCTACACCTTC; CDR3aa: CASSPFTNYGYTF
d_gene: NA; v_gene: TRBV19; abundance: few; j_gene: TRBJ1-1; CDR3nt: TGTGCCAGTAGTATAGAGTACCGGAGTGAAGCTTTCTTT; CDR3aa: CASSIEYRSEAFF
d_gene: TRBD1; v_gene: TRBV30; abundance: NA; j_gene: TRBJ1-6; CDR3nt: TGTGCCTGGAGTCTCACAGGGGATGGTAATTCACCCCTCCACTTT; CDR3aa: CAWSLTGDGNSPLHF
d_gene: NA; v_gene: TRBV14; abundance: NA; j_gene: TRBJ1-6; CDR3nt: TGTGCCAGCAGCCAAGCGGGATACTATAATTCACCCCTCCACTTT; CDR3aa: CASSQAGYYNSPLHF
d_gene: NA; v_gene: TRBV10-3; abundance: NA; j_gene: TRBJ2-7; CDR3nt: TGTGCCGCGGGGGATGGGGGCATCTACGAGCAGTACTTC; CDR3aa: CAAGDGGIYEQYF
d_gene: NA; v_gene: TRBV6-5; abundance: NA; j_gene: TRBJ1-5; CDR3nt: TGTGCCAGCAGTGCCATAGAGGGGAATCAGCCCCAGCATTTT; CDR3aa: CASSAIEGNQPQHF
d_gene: TRBD1; v_gene: TRBV2; abundance: NA; j_gene: TRBJ1-2; CDR3nt: TGTGCCAGCAGTGAGACGACAGGGATTCTCAATGGCTACACCTTC; CDR3aa: CASSETTGILNGYTF
d_gene: TRBD1; v_gene: TRBV29-1; abundance: few; j_gene: TRBJ2-7; CDR3nt: TGCAGCGTTTCAGGGGGAATGAGGTACGAGCAGTACTTC; CDR3aa: CSVSGGMRYEQYF
d_gene: NA; v_gene: TRBV30; abundance: NA; j_gene: TRBJ1-2; CDR3nt: TGTGCCTGGAGTTCAATCTATGGCTACACCTTC; CDR3aa: CAWSSIYGYTF
d_gene: NA; v_gene: TRBV20-1; abundance: NA; j_gene: TRBJ2-3; CDR3nt: TGCAGTGCCCCCGAATCGGATACGCAGTATTTT; CDR3aa: CSAPESDTQYF